The clone carrying this TCR beta chain was seen only a few times. Its antigen is unknown. Previously, flow cytometry had revealed CD8+CD57+ cell expansion in the patients chosen for sequencing. This record comes from a study of CD8+CD57+ T cells in acquired aplastic anemia. Study details: The mean DNA yield obtained from sorted CD4+ and CD8+ cells came to approximately 3.2 ug.

Trimming left V 3 bases short and J 5 bases short, with 16 bases between. CDR1 is SGHAT, CDR2 FQNNGV, per germline. The CDR3 consists of 15 residues. Genomic DNA served as template for TCR beta VDJ and CDR3 profiling. TCRdb redid the calling of the reads with MiXCR, one entry per CDR3 protein. Among about 180,000 distinct CDR3 sequences listed, approximately 52% were seen once. Study-wide findings and caveats: Patients and controls were found to share more than 25 CD8+ CDR3 sequences.

The sequencing sample was made of sorted CD4+, CD8+, or CD8+CD57+ T cells (not recorded which) from PBMCs. The chain combines TRBV11-2 with TRBJ1-1; unclear D gene. The sequence was collected from a human donor with aplastic anemia. The CDR3 is CASSFRLAAGTEAFF. In nucleotides, the CDR3 is TGTGCCAGCAGCTTCCGACTGGCGGCCGGGACTGAAGCTTTCTTT.